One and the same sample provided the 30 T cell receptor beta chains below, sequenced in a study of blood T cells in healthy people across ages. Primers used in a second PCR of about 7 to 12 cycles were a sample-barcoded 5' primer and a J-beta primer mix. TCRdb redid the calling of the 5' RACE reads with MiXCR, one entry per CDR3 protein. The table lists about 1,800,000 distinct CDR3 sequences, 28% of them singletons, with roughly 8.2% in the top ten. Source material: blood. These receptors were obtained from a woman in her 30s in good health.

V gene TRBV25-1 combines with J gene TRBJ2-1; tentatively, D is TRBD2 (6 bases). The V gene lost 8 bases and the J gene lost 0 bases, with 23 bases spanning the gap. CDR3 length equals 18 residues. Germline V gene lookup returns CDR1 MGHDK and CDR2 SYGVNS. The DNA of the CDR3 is TGTGCCAGCCCTCTATCCTCCCTAGCGAGGAGCTCCTACAATGAGCAGTTCTTC. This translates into CASPLSSLARSSYNEQFF.

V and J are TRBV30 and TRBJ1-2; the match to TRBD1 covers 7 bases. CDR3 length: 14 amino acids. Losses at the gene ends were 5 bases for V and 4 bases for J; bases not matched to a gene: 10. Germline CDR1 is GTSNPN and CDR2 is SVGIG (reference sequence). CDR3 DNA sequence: TGTGCCTGGGAGGGACAGCTGCTAGCCTATGGCTACACCTTC. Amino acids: CAWEGQLLAYGYTF. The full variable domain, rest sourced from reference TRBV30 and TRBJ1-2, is SQTIHQWPATLVQPVGSPLSLECTVEGTSNPNLYWYRQAAGRGLQLLFYSVGIGQISSEVPQNLSASRPQDRQFILSSKKLLLSDSGFYLCAWEGQLLAYGYTFGSGTRLTVV.

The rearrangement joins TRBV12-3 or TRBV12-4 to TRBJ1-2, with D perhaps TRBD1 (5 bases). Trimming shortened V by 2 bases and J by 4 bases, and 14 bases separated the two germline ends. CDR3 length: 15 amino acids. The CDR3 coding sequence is TGTGCCAGCAGTTTACGGCGTCAGGGAGGCTATGGCTACACCTTC. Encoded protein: CASSLRRQGGYGYTF.

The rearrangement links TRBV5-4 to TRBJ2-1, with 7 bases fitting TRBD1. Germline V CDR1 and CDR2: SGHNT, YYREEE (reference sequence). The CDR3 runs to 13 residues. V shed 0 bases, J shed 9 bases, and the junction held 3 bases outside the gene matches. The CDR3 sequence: CASSLEPGGEQFF. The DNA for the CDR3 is TGTGCCAGCAGCTTGGAACCAGGGGGTGAGCAGTTCTTC.

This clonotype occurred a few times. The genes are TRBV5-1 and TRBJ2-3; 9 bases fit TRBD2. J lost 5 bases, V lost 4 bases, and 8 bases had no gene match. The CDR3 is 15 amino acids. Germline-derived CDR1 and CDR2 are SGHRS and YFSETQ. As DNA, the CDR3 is TGCGCCAGCAGCAGGGTAGCGGGAGATTTAGATACGCAGTATTTT. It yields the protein CASSRVAGDLDTQYF.

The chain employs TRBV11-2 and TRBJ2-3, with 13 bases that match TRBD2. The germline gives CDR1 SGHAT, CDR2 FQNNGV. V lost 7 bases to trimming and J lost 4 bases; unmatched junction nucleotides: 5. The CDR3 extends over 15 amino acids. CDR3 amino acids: CASNQLAGGADTQYF. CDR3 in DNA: TGTGCCAGCAACCAACTAGCGGGAGGGGCAGATACGCAGTATTTT.

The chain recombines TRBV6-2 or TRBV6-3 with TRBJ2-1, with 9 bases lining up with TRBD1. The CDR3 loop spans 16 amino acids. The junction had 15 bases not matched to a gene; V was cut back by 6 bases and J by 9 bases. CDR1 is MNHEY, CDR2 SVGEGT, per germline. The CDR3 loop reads CASSHLRDRAFSEQFF. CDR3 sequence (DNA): TGTGCCAGCAGCCACCTCCGGGACAGGGCATTTAGTGAGCAGTTCTTC.

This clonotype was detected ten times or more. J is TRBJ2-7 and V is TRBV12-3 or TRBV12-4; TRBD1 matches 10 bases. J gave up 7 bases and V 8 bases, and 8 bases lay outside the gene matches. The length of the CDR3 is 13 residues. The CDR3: CASRQGALQEQYF. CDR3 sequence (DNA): TGTGCCAGCCGACAGGGGGCGCTTCAAGAGCAGTACTTC.

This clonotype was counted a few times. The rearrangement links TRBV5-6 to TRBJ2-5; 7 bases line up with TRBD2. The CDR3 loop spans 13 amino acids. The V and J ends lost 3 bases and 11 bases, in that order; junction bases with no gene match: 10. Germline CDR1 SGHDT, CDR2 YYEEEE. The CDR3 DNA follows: TGTGCCAGCAGCTCAGGGACTACGAGAGAGCAGTACTTC. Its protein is CASSSGTTREQYF.

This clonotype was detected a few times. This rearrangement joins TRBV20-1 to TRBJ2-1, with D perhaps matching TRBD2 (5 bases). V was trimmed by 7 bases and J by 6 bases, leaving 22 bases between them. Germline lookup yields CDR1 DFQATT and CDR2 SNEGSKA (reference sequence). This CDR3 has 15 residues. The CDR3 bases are TGCAGTGTTTTTAGATTTGCTAGCAGGACCAATGAGCAGTTCTTC. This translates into CSVFRFASRTNEQFF.

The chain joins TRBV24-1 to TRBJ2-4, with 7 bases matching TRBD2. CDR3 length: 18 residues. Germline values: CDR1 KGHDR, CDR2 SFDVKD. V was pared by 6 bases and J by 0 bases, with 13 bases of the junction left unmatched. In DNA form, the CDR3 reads TGTGCCACCAGTCTAGGGGCGGGGGAACCTCTAGCCAAAAACATTCAGTACTTC. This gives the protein CATSLGAGEPLAKNIQYF.

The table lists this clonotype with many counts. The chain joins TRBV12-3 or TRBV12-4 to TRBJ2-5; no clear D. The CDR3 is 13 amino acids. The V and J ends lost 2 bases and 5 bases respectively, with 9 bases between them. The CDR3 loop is CASSLPGKETQYF. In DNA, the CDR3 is TGTGCCAGCAGTTTACCAGGAAAGGAGACCCAGTACTTC.

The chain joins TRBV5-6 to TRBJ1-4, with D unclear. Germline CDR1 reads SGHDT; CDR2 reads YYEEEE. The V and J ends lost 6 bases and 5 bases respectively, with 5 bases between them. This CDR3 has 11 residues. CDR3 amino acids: CASKRNEKLFF. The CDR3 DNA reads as TGTGCCAGCAAGAGAAATGAAAAACTGTTTTTT.

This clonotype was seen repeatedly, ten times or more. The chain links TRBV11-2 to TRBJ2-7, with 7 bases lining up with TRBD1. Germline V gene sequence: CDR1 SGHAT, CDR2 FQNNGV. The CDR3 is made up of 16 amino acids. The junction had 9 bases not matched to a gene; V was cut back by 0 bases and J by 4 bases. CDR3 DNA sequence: TGTGCCAGCAGCTTAGAGAGGCCAGGGGGTGGGTACGAGCAGTACTTC. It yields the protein CASSLERPGGGYEQYF.

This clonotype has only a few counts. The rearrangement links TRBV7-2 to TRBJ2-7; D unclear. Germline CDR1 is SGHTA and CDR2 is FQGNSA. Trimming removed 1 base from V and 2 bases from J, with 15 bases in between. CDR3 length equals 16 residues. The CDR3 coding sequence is TGTGCCAGCAGCTTAGACATTACGACGGCCACCTACGAGCAGTACTTC. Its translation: CASSLDITTATYEQYF.

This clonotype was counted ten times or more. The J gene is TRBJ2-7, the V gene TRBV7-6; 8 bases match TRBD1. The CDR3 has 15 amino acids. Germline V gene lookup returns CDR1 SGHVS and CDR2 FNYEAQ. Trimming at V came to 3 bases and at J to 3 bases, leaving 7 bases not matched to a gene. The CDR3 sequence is CASSLGVTGVYEQYF. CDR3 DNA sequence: TGTGCCAGCAGCTTGGGGGTGACAGGGGTCTACGAGCAGTACTTC.

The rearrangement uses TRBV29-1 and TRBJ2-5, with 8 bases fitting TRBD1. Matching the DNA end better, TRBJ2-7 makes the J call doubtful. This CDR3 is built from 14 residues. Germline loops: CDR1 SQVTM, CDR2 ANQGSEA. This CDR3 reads CSVEELGQGYEQYF. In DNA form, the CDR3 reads TGCAGCGTTGAAGAACTTGGACAGGGTTACGAGCAGTACTTC.

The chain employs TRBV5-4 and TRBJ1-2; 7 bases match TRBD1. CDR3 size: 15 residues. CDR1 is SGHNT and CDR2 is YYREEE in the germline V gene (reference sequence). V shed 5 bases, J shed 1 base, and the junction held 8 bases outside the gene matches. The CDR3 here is CASRSGTDDNYGYTF. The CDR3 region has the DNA TGTGCCAGCAGGTCCGGGACAGACGATAACTATGGCTACACCTTC. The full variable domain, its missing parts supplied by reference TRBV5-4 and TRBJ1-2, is ETGVTQSPTHLIKTRGQQVTLRCSSQSGHNTVSWYQQALGQGPQFIFQYYREEENGRGNFPPRFSGLQFPNYSSELNVNALELDDSALYLCASRSGTDDNYGYTFGSGTRLTVV.

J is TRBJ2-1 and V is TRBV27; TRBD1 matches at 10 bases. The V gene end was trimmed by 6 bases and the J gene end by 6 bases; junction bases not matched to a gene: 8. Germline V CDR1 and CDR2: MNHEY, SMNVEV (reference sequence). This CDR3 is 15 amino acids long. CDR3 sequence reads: CASSFRTGGSNEQFF. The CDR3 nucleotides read TGTGCCAGCAGCTTCAGGACAGGGGGTTCCAATGAGCAGTTCTTC.

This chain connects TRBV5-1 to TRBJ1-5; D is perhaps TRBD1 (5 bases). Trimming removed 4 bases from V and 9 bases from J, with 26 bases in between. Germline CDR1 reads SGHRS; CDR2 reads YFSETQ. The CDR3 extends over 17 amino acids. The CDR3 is CASSPWETGTSTWPQHF. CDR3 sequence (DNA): TGCGCCAGCAGCCCGTGGGAAACCGGGACTAGTACGTGGCCCCAGCATTTT.

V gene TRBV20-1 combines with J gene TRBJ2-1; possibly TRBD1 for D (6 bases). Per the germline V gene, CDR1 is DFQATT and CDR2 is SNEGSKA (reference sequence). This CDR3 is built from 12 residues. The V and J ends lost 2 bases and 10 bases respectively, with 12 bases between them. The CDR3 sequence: CSARRGNGEQFF. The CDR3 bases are TGCAGTGCTAGAAGGGGGAACGGGGAGCAGTTCTTC.

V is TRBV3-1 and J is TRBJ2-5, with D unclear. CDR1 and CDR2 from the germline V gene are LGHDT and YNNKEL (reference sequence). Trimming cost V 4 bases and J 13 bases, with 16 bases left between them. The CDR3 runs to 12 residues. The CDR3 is CASSRGAYERYF. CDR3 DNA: TGTGCCAGCAGCCGTGGAGCCTACGAGCGGTACTTC.

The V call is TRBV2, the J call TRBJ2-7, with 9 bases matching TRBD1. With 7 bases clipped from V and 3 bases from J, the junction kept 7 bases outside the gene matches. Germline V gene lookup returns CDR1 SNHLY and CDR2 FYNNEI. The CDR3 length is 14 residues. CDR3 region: CASTSGTGNYEQYF. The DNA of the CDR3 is TGTGCCAGCACTAGTGGGACAGGGAACTACGAGCAGTACTTC. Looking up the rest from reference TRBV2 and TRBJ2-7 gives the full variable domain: EPEVTQTPSHQVTQMGQEVILRCVPISNHLYFYWYRQILGQKVEFLVSFYNNEISEKSEIFDDQFSVERPDGSNFTLKIRSTKLEDSAMYFCASTSGTGNYEQYFGPGTRLTVT.

This CDR3 reads CASSNDRSTDTQYF. CDR3 in DNA: TGTGCCAGCAGCAATGACAGGAGCACAGATACGCAGTATTTT. The rearrangement links TRBV6-2 or TRBV6-3 to TRBJ2-3; possible D gene TRBD1, 6 bases. Germline assignment: CDR1 MNHEY and CDR2 SVGEGT. V was shortened by 6 bases and J by 0 bases, with 10 bases between the two germline ends. This CDR3 region has 14 residues.

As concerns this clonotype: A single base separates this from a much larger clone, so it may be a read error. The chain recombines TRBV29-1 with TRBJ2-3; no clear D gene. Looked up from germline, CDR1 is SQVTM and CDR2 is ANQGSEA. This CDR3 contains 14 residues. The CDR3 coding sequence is TGCAGCGTTGAGTCCCCAGGTGGTACAGATACGCAGAATTTT. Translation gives CSVESPGGTDTQNF.

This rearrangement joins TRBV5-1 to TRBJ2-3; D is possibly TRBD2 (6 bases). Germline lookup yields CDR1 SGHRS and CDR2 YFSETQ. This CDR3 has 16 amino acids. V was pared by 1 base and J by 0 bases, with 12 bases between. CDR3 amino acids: CASSLKVRESTDTQYF. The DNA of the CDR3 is TGCGCCAGCAGCTTGAAAGTGCGGGAAAGCACAGATACGCAGTATTTT.

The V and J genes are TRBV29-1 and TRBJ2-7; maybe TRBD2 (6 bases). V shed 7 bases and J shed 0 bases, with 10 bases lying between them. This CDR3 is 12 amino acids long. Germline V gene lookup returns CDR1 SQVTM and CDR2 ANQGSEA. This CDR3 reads CSGGRSSYEQYF. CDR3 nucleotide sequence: TGCAGCGGTGGGAGGAGCTCCTACGAGCAGTACTTC.

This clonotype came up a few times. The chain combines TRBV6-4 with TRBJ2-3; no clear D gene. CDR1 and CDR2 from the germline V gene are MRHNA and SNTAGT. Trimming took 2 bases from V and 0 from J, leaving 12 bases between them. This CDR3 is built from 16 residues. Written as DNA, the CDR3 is TGTGCCAGCAGTGACCGGGCCCTAGGGAGCACAGATACGCAGTATTTT. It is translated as CASSDRALGSTDTQYF.

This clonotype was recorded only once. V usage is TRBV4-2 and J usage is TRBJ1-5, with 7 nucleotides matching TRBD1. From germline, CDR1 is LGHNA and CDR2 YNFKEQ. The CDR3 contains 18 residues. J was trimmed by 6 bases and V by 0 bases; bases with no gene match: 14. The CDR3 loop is CASSQDGRRTGSGQPQHF. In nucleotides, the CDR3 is TGTGCCAGCAGCCAAGATGGGAGGAGGACAGGCTCGGGTCAGCCCCAGCATTTT.

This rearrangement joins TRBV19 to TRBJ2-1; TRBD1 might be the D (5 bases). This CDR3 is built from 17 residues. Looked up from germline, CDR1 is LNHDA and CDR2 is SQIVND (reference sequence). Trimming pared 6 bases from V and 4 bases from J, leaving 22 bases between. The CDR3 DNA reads TGTGCCAGTAGCCCTTATAAGGGGCCGCTGGGATACAATGAGCAGTTCTTC. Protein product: CASSPYKGPLGYNEQFF. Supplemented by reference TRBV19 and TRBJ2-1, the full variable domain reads DGGITQSPKYLFRKEGQNVTLSCEQNLNHDAMYWYRQDPGQGLRLIYYSQIVNDFQKGDIAEGYSVSREKKESFPLTVTSAQKNPTAFYLCASSPYKGPLGYNEQFFGPGTRLTVL.